A single sample gave rise to the 21 T cell receptor beta chains below, sequenced in a study of technical replicates of blood from a few donors. The data were produced by immunoSEQ multiplex PCR, yet TCRdb's version contains in-frame clones alone and is incomplete. Of around 95,000 clones listed, roughly 94% are singletons. Sequences were obtained from T cells isolated from PBMCs. These receptor sequences come from a human donor in good health.

As regards this clone: At one end the junction does not follow the germline gene, possibly because of a read error. The chain combines TRBV5-4 with TRBJ2-1, with 7 bases aligning to TRBD1. Germline V CDR1 and CDR2: SGHNT, YYREEE (reference sequence). There are 13 residues in the CDR3. CDR3 DNA sequence: TGTGCCAGCACCTTGGGACAGTACAATGAGCAGTTCTTC. Translating it yields CASTLGQYNEQFF.

V gene TRBV18 combines with J gene TRBJ2-5; 10 positions match TRBD2. The junction had 19 bases not matched to a gene; V was cut back by 2 bases and J by 1 base. CDR1 and CDR2 (germline): KGHSH, LQKENI. This CDR3 is built from 21 residues. CDR3 residues: CASSPGQLAGVRAGGQETQYF. Written as DNA, the CDR3 is TGTGCCAGCTCACCAGGGCAGCTAGCGGGAGTTCGTGCCGGGGGCCAAGAGACCCAGTACTTC.

The chain uses TRBV2 and TRBJ2-3, with 8 bases matching TRBD2. Trimming cost V 5 bases and J 0 bases; bases outside gene matches: 4. CDR1 and CDR2 from the germline V gene are SNHLY and FYNNEI. This CDR3 is 15 amino acids long. The DNA of the CDR3 is TGTGCCAGCAGTCCAAGCGGGAGAAGCACAGATACGCAGTATTTT. Protein sequence: CASSPSGRSTDTQYF.

This chain connects TRBV2 to TRBJ2-3; 11 bases map to TRBD2. Trimming removed 9 bases from V and 0 bases from J; junction bases left unmatched: 5. The CDR3 is 15 amino acids. Germline V gene data show CDR1 as SNHLY and CDR2 as FYNNEI. CDR3: CARGGLAASTDTQYF. In DNA form, the CDR3 reads TGTGCCAGGGGGGGACTAGCGGCTAGCACAGATACGCAGTATTTT.

The rearrangement links TRBV10-3 to TRBJ2-7; TRBD2 matches 7 bases. Germline V lookup: CDR1 ENHRY, CDR2 SYGVKD. The CDR3 spans 15 residues. Trimming cost V 0 bases and J 0 bases; bases outside gene matches: 2. CDR3 nucleotide sequence: TGTGCCATCAGTGAGTCTCGGGGGGTCTCCTACGAGCAGTACTTC. It codes for CAISESRGVSYEQYF.

This clone was seen just once. The chain combines TRBV5-1 with TRBJ1-1; D unclear. Trimming removed 0 bases from V and 7 bases from J, with 13 bases in between. Germline assignment: CDR1 SGHRS and CDR2 YFSETQ. The CDR3 has 14 residues. The CDR3 DNA sequence: TGCGCCAGCAGCTTGGCCGGGCGGGATGGTGAAGCTTTCTTT. It yields the protein CASSLAGRDGEAFF.

This chain uses TRBV10-3 with TRBJ2-7; the match to TRBD1 covers 11 bases. The V segment lost 6 bases and the J segment 0 bases; nucleotides outside the gene matches: 4. In germline, CDR1 is ENHRY, CDR2 SYGVKD. This CDR3 has 15 amino acids. The chain's CDR3 is CAIRPGTGGSYEQYF. The CDR3 DNA is TGTGCCATCAGGCCTGGGACAGGGGGCTCCTACGAGCAGTACTTC.

This clone appeared once. The chain uses TRBV15 and TRBJ2-3; a weak D match, TRBD2 (5 bases). There are 18 residues in the CDR3. Germline V gene lookup returns CDR1 LNHNV and CDR2 YYDKDF (reference sequence). V dropped 1 base and J dropped 0 bases, with 17 bases sitting between them. Here the CDR3 reads CATSRALPRGWSTDTQYF. CDR3 bases: TGTGCCACCAGCAGAGCCCTACCCCGGGGATGGAGCACAGATACGCAGTATTTT.

This clone appeared a single time. The V call is TRBV30, the J call TRBJ1-5; D remains unclear. V dropped 4 bases and J dropped 4 bases, with 11 bases sitting between them. The CDR3 covers 13 residues. The germline V gene encodes CDR1 GTSNPN and CDR2 SVGIG (reference sequence). The CDR3 region has the DNA TGTGCCTGGAACGCCAGAGGGAATCAGCCCCAGCATTTT. Encoded protein: CAWNARGNQPQHF.

The chain has TRBV28 and TRBJ1-1; D is unresolved. Germline values: CDR1 MDHEN, CDR2 SYDVKM. Deletions cut 6 bases from V and 2 bases from J, with 13 bases between. The CDR3 is made up of 14 amino acids. This chain's CDR3 is CASRSNSRNTEAFF. In DNA, the CDR3 is TGTGCCAGCAGGTCAAACAGCCGAAACACTGAAGCTTTCTTT.

The V gene is TRBV2, the J gene TRBJ2-5, with D possibly matching TRBD1 (5 bases). V lost 6 bases to trimming and J lost 0 bases, with 5 bases between them. CDR1 is SNHLY and CDR2 is FYNNEI in the germline V gene. The CDR3 sequence is 12 residues long. CDR3 in amino acids: CASRTDQETQYF. In DNA form, the CDR3 reads TGTGCCAGCAGGACAGACCAAGAGACCCAGTACTTC.

This clone appeared a single time. The CDR3 nucleotides read TGTGCCAGCAGTCCGGACAGGCTGGGAAACACCATATATTTT. Its translation is CASSPDRLGNTIYF. The chain combines TRBV27 with TRBJ1-3, with 7 bases matching TRBD1. The CDR3 is 14 amino acids. Germline V CDR1 and CDR2: MNHEY, SMNVEV (reference sequence). Trimming took 5 bases from V and 4 from J; bases not matched to a gene: 5.

In nucleotides, the CDR3 is TGTGCCAGCAAGAACTATCCCTACAATGAGCAGTTCTTC. Its translation is CASKNYPYNEQFF. The rearrangement links TRBV2 to TRBJ2-1; D gene uncertain. Trimming cost V 7 bases and J 2 bases, with 9 bases left between them. Germline V gene data show CDR1 as SNHLY and CDR2 as FYNNEI. This CDR3 comprises 13 residues.

The chain uses TRBV7-9 and TRBJ2-1, with TRBD2 identical over 8 bases. The V and J ends lost 3 bases and 0 bases, in that order; junction bases with no gene match: 4. The CDR3 extends over 16 amino acids. Germline V lookup: CDR1 SEHNR, CDR2 FQNEAQ (reference sequence). Written as DNA, the CDR3 is TGTGCCAGCAGCTTGGGAAGCGGGAGCTCCTACAATGAGCAGTTCTTC. Translated: CASSLGSGSSYNEQFF.

The chain joins TRBV6-5 to TRBJ1-5; 7 bases match TRBD1. CDR3 length: 14 amino acids. Per the germline V gene, CDR1 is MNHEY and CDR2 is SVGAGI. V trimming: 6 bases; J trimming: 1 base; junction bases outside the gene matches: 3. DNA of the CDR3: TGTGCCAGCAGGTCGACAGGGAGCAATCAGCCCCAGCATTTT. Its translation is CASRSTGSNQPQHF.

This chain joins TRBV6-6 and TRBJ1-1; 7 nucleotides align to TRBD1. CDR1 is MNHNY, CDR2 SVGAGI, per germline (reference sequence). This CDR3 contains 14 residues. J was trimmed by 0 bases and V by 6 bases; bases with no gene match: 4. The CDR3 DNA follows: TGTGCCAGCAGACAGACAGGGCTGAACACTGAAGCTTTCTTT. Its translation is CASRQTGLNTEAFF.

V usage is TRBV18 and J usage is TRBJ2-7; no clear D gene. Germline V gives CDR1 KGHSH, CDR2 LQKENI. The CDR3 has 14 residues. Deletions cut 0 bases from V and 0 bases from J, with 6 bases between. In nucleotides, the CDR3 is TGTGCCAGCTCACCACCACAGAGCTCCTACGAGCAGTACTTC. Encoded protein: CASSPPQSSYEQYF.

The chain couples TRBV6-6 to TRBJ1-2; 10 nucleotides agree with TRBD1. V shed 6 bases, J shed 7 bases, and the junction held 8 bases outside the gene matches. The CDR3 is 14 amino acids. Germline assignment: CDR1 MNHNY and CDR2 SVGAGI (reference sequence). This CDR3 reads CASRTRQGAGGYTF. CDR3 DNA: TGTGCCAGCAGAACCCGACAGGGGGCCGGTGGCTACACCTTC.

V and J are TRBV5-3 and TRBJ1-2, with a weak D call TRBD1 (5 bases). TRBV5-3 is known as an ORF, though its function is uncertain. Trimming stripped 8 bases from V and 4 bases from J, with 9 bases between. The CDR3 has 11 amino acids. The CDR3 spells CARTVGYGYTF. As DNA, the CDR3 is TGTGCCAGGACAGTTGGCTATGGCTACACCTTC.

The rearrangement joins TRBV4-1 to TRBJ2-5, with 8 bases that match TRBD2. The CDR3 spans 14 residues. Germline assignment: CDR1 MGHRA and CDR2 YSYEKL. Germline trimming cut 4 bases from V and 2 bases from J; bases unmatched to any gene: 3. The CDR3: CASSRQREQETQYF. In nucleotides, the CDR3 is TGCGCCAGCAGCCGCCAGCGGGAGCAAGAGACCCAGTACTTC.

The genes are TRBV6-1 and TRBJ1-6; D gene uncertain. The CDR3 totals 13 residues. Deletions cut 4 bases from V and 9 bases from J, with 10 bases between. Germline CDR1 and CDR2: MNHNS and SASEGT. The CDR3 bases are TGTGCCAGCAGTGTTCCCTCGGGTTCACCCCTCCACTTT. Its protein product is CASSVPSGSPLHF.